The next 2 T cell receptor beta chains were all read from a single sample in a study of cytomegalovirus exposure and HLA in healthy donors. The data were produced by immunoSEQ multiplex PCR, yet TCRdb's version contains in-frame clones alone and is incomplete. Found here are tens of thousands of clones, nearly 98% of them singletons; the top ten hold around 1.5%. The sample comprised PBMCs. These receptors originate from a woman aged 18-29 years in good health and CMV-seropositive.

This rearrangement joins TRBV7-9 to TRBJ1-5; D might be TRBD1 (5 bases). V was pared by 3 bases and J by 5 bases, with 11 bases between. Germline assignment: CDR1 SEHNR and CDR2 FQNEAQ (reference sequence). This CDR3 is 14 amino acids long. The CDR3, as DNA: TGTGCCAGCAGCTTCGGGGGGGTCGATCAGCCCCAGCATTTT. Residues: CASSFGGVDQPQHF. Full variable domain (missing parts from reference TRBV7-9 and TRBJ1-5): DTGVSQNPRHKITKRGQNVTFRCDPISEHNRLYWYRQTLGQGPEFLTYFQNEAQLEKSRLLSDRFSAERPKGSFSTLEIQRTEQGDSAMYLCASSFGGVDQPQHFGDGTRLSIL.

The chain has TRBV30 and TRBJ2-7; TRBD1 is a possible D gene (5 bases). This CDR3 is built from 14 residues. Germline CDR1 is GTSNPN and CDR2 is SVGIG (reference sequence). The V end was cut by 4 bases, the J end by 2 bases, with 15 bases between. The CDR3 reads CAWKYWSRAYEQYF. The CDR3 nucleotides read TGTGCCTGGAAATACTGGAGCAGGGCCTACGAGCAGTACTTC. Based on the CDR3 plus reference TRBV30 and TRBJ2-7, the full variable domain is SQTIHQWPATLVQPVGSPLSLECTVEGTSNPNLYWYRQAAGRGLQLLFYSVGIGQISSEVPQNLSASRPQDRQFILSSKKLLLSDSGFYLCAWKYWSRAYEQYFGPGTRLTVT.